The 10 T cell receptor beta chains below were found in one sample sequenced in a study of shared clonotypes between healthy human individuals. Clones were sequenced by immunoSEQ multiplex PCR, and TCRdb holds only the in-frame ones, with some missing. There are under 1,100,000 clones in the sample; around three quarters occur only once, and under 0.8% lies in the top ten. The sequencing input was memory CD4+ T cells from PBMCs. The sample's subset: CD45RA-negative fraction. The receptors come from a man aged 18 to 30 in good health. Some clones in this sample may be carry-over from other donors' samples.

The gene calls are TRBV5-1 and TRBJ2-2, with no clear D. The V end was cut by 0 bases, the J end by 4 bases, with 7 bases between. The CDR3 has 14 amino acids. Germline CDR1 SGHRS, CDR2 YFSETQ. CDR3 protein: CASSLEGGTGELFF. The CDR3, as DNA: TGCGCCAGCAGCTTGGAGGGCGGCACCGGGGAGCTGTTTTTT.

The gene calls are TRBV19 and TRBJ2-3; D gene ambiguous. Trimming took 10 bases from V and 1 from J, leaving 15 bases between them. The CDR3 has 14 residues. Germline V gene sequence: CDR1 LNHDA, CDR2 SQIVND (reference sequence). CDR3 sequence reads: CATRSSLGTDTQYF. The CDR3 nucleotides read TGTGCCACCCGTTCGTCCCTCGGCACAGATACGCAGTATTTT.

V usage is TRBV6-5 and J usage is TRBJ2-7, with D possibly being TRBD2 (6 bases). Trimming pared 10 bases from V and 0 bases from J, leaving 16 bases between. Looked up from germline, CDR1 is MNHEY and CDR2 is SVGAGI. The CDR3 runs to 14 residues. The CDR3 here is CATKRELYSYEQYF. CDR3 nucleotides: TGTGCCACCAAACGGGAGCTTTACTCCTACGAGCAGTACTTC.

J is TRBJ2-3 and V is TRBV5-6, with 13 bases fitting TRBD2. The CDR3 is 17 amino acids. Germline CDR1 SGHDT, CDR2 YYEEEE. Trimming removed 4 bases from V and 2 bases from J; junction bases left unmatched: 7. For the CDR3, the DNA is TGTGCCAGCAGCAACGGACTAGCGGGAGAGATCACAGATACGCAGTATTTT. It translates to CASSNGLAGEITDTQYF.

The rearrangement links TRBV11-3 to TRBJ2-3; 9 bases are shared with TRBD2. The germline gives CDR1 SGHNT, CDR2 YENEEA. This CDR3 spans 16 amino acids. After removal of 1 base from V and 4 bases from J, the junction contained 6 bases not matched to a gene. CDR3 nucleotide sequence: TGTGCCAGCAGCTTAGGCACCGCGGGGGGGCCAGATACGCAGTATTTT. Residues: CASSLGTAGGPDTQYF.

The chain couples TRBV2 to TRBJ2-6; D might be TRBD1 (6 bases). Deletions cut 6 bases from V and 4 bases from J, with 19 bases between. From germline, CDR1 is SNHLY and CDR2 FYNNEI. The CDR3 runs 17 residues. CDR3: CASSVNRDNWGANVLTF. The DNA of the CDR3 is TGTGCCAGCAGCGTGAACCGGGACAACTGGGGGGCCAACGTCCTGACTTTC. The full variable domain, completed using reference TRBV2 and TRBJ2-6, is EPEVTQTPSHQVTQMGQEVILRCVPISNHLYFYWYRQILGQKVEFLVSFYNNEISEKSEIFDDQFSVERPDGSNFTLKIRSTKLEDSAMYFCASSVNRDNWGANVLTFGAGSRLTVL.

The chain carries TRBV6-5 and TRBJ1-5; perhaps TRBD1 as D (5 bases). The germline CDR1 and CDR2 sequences are MNHEY and SVGAGI. The CDR3 runs to 16 residues. The V end was cut by 0 bases, the J end by 5 bases, with 14 bases between. Written as DNA, the CDR3 is TGTGCCAGCAGTTACTCGGGGGTTAGACTCGATCAGCCCCAGCATTTT. This sequence encodes CASSYSGVRLDQPQHF.

The chain links TRBV7-2 to TRBJ1-3; TRBD1 is a possible D gene (5 bases). Trimming left V 4 bases short and J 4 bases short, with 8 bases between. Germline assignment: CDR1 SGHTA and CDR2 FQGNSA. The CDR3 sequence is 13 residues long. The CDR3 region is CASSSDSGNTIYF. DNA of the CDR3: TGTGCCAGCAGCTCCGACAGCGGAAACACCATATATTTT.

The V call is TRBV18, the J call TRBJ2-2; D gene uncertain. Trimming removed 6 bases at V and 8 bases at J, with 19 bases between. The CDR3 extends over 15 amino acids. Germline values: CDR1 KGHSH, CDR2 LQKENI. In DNA, the CDR3 is TGTGCCAGCTCTCAAACAGAATGGGCCACGGGGGAGCTGTTTTTT. As protein: CASSQTEWATGELFF.

This clone has ten or more counts. The rearrangement uses TRBV2 and TRBJ2-1, with 9 bases that match TRBD2. CDR3 length equals 13 residues. CDR1 is SNHLY, CDR2 FYNNEI, per germline. After removal of 4 bases from V and 5 bases from J, the junction contained 0 bases not matched to a gene. The DNA for the CDR3 is TGTGCCAGCAGTGGACTAGCGGACAATGAGCAGTTCTTC. Protein product: CASSGLADNEQFF. Full variable domain (missing parts from reference TRBV2 and TRBJ2-1): EPEVTQTPSHQVTQMGQEVILRCVPISNHLYFYWYRQILGQKVEFLVSFYNNEISEKSEIFDDQFSVERPDGSNFTLKIRSTKLEDSAMYFCASSGLADNEQFFGPGTRLTVL.